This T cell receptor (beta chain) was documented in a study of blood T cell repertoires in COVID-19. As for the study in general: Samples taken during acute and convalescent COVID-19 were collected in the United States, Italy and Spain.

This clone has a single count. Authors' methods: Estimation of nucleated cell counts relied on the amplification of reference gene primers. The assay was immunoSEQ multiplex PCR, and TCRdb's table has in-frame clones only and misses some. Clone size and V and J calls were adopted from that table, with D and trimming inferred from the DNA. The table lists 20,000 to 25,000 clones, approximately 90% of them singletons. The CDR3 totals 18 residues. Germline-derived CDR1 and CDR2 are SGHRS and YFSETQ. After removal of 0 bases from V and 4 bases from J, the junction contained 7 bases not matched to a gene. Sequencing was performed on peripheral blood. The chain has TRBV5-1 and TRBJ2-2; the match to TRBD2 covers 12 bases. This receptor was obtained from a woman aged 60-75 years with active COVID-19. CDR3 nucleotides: TGCGCCAGCAGCTTGGAGGCTAGCGGGGGGGCCGGCACCGGGGAGCTGTTTTTT. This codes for CASSLEASGGAGTGELFF.